Shown below are 5 T cell receptor beta chains from a single sample sequenced in a study of T cells in Graves' hyperthyroidism and ophthalmopathy. The investigators amplified TCR beta CDR3 regions from RNA transcripts. The HTBI primer set was used in a first-round RT-PCR of the TCR CDR3. TCRdb re-analysed the multiplex PCR reads in MiXCR, keeping a single row per CDR3 protein. Of 350,000 or so distinct CDR3 sequences in the sample, around a fifth are singletons; the top ten hold 50%. The sample taken for sequencing was blood. All receptors come from a woman between 45 and 60 years old with Graves' hyperthyroidism.

This clonotype was counted many times. The genes are TRBV6-1 and TRBJ1-1, with 7 nucleotides matching TRBD1. The V gene end was trimmed by 6 bases and the J gene end by 0 bases; junction bases not matched to a gene: 4. The germline CDR1 and CDR2 sequences are MNHNS and SASEGT. The CDR3 is made up of 14 amino acids. The DNA for the CDR3 is TGTGCCAGCAGGACAGGGAGAATGAACACTGAAGCTTTCTTT. Translating it yields CASRTGRMNTEAFF.

This clonotype came up many times. The chain recombines TRBV2 with TRBJ2-7, with D perhaps matching TRBD1 (5 bases). With 4 bases removed from V and 2 bases from J, the gap between germline ends came to 15 bases. Germline V lookup: CDR1 SNHLY, CDR2 FYNNEI. This CDR3 comprises 15 residues. CDR3 DNA sequence: TGTGCCAGCAGTGTTTCGTCAGGGTGGGCCTACGAGCAGTACTTC. Its translation: CASSVSSGWAYEQYF. The full variable domain, in which reference TRBV2 and TRBJ2-7 provide the parts outside the CDR3, is EPEVTQTPSHQVTQMGQEVILRCVPISNHLYFYWYRQILGQKVEFLVSFYNNEISEKSEIFDDQFSVERPDGSNFTLKIRSTKLEDSAMYFCASSVSSGWAYEQYFGPGTRLTVT.

The V call is TRBV5-1, the J call TRBJ2-5; 7 bases match TRBD2. The CDR3 has 14 amino acids. Per the germline V gene, CDR1 is SGHRS and CDR2 is YFSETQ. Trimming at V came to 5 bases and at J to 2 bases, leaving 6 bases not matched to a gene. In nucleotides, the CDR3 is TGCGCCAGCAGGCAACCGGGACTACAAGAGACCCAGTACTTC. It yields the protein CASRQPGLQETQYF. The full variable domain, in which reference TRBV5-1 and TRBJ2-5 provide the parts outside the CDR3, is KAGVTQTPRYLIKTRGQQVTLSCSPISGHRSVSWYQQTPGQGLQFLFEYFSETQRNKGNFPGRFSGRQFSNSRSEMNVSTLELGDSALYLCASRQPGLQETQYFGPGTRLLVL.

This clonotype was seen many times. The chain has TRBV11-3 and TRBJ2-7; the D is unclear. V was pared by 1 base and J by 3 bases, with 10 bases between. The CDR3 covers 14 residues. From germline, CDR1 is SGHNT and CDR2 YENEEA. The CDR3 bases are TGTGCCAGCAGCTTAGCGTCCCTCTACTACGAGCAGTACTTC. This codes for CASSLASLYYEQYF.

This clonotype appeared many times. The chain uses TRBV11-2 and TRBJ2-7; D is perhaps TRBD2 (5 bases). V was pared by 3 bases and J by 3 bases, with 18 bases between. Germline CDR1 and CDR2: SGHAT and FQNNGV. The CDR3 runs 16 residues. DNA for the CDR3: TGTGCCAGCAGCTTTCGATGGACGGGATCCGTCTACGAGCAGTACTTC. This encodes CASSFRWTGSVYEQYF.